One sample yielded the 7 T cell receptor beta chains listed below, sequenced in a study of T-cell reconstitution after alpha-beta-depleted transplantation in children. The TCRbeta library was prepared with unique molecular identifiers. A single record per CDR3 protein comes from TCRdb applying MiXCR to the PCR reads. The sample records nearly 550,000 distinct CDR3 sequences, around 19% being singletons. The specimen was PBMCs from the stem cell graft donor, collected from the stem cell graft. The receptors shown here come from a human donor who donated a stem cell graft to a child with acute lymphoblastic leukemia.

This clonotype was seen a handful of times. The chain couples TRBV12-3 or TRBV12-4 to TRBJ2-7; D is unresolved. This CDR3 contains 11 residues. V dropped 4 bases and J dropped 6 bases, with 7 bases sitting between them. CDR3 DNA sequence: TGTGCCAGCAGTTCGGGTCCCGAGCAGTACTTC. This translates into CASSSGPEQYF.

Only a few counts were recorded for this clonotype. The rearrangement uses TRBV10-1 and TRBJ2-3; no firm D call. The CDR3 consists of 12 residues. V dropped 1 base and J dropped 3 bases, with 2 bases sitting between them. Per germline, CDR1 WNHNN and CDR2 SYGVQD (reference sequence). The CDR3 sequence is CASSEFTDTQYF. The CDR3 DNA reads as TGCGCCAGCAGTGAGTTTACAGATACGCAGTATTTT.

V and J are TRBV4-2 and TRBJ2-2; TRBD2 matches 16 bases. The V segment lost 4 bases and the J segment 4 bases; nucleotides outside the gene matches: 18. CDR3 size: 22 residues. Germline-derived CDR1 and CDR2 are LGHNA and YNFKEQ. CDR3 coding DNA: TGTGCCAGCAGCCGACGGGGGGGTGCCGGGACTAGCGGGAGGGCCAGCACCGGGGAGCTGTTTTTT. This encodes CASSRRGGAGTSGRASTGELFF.

The rearrangement links TRBV12-3 or TRBV12-4 to TRBJ2-3; a weak D match, TRBD2 (5 bases). CDR3 length: 14 amino acids. Trimming cost V 1 base and J 1 base, with 6 bases left between them. This chain's CDR3 is CASSLVARTDTQYF. CDR3 nucleotide sequence: TGTGCCAGCAGTTTAGTAGCGCGCACAGATACGCAGTATTTT.

The V call is TRBV7-6, the J call TRBJ2-1; 9 bases fit TRBD2. Unmatched junction bases numbered 13, after V lost 3 bases and J lost 4 bases. Germline V gene sequence: CDR1 SGHVS, CDR2 FNYEAQ. The CDR3 contains 18 residues. The CDR3, as DNA: TGTGCCAGCAGCTTTTTTTGGACTAGCGAGTGGCGGTACAATGAGCAGTTCTTC. Protein: CASSFFWTSEWRYNEQFF.

This clonotype was recorded at least ten times. The chain is built from TRBV29-1 and TRBJ1-1, with D possibly matching TRBD1 (6 bases). The V and J ends lost 4 bases and 6 bases respectively, with 12 bases between them. Germline V gene sequence: CDR1 SQVTM, CDR2 ANQGSEA. The CDR3 is 12 residues long. Here the CDR3 DNA reads TGCAGCGTTGTGACAGGTGGGGCTGAAGCTTTCTTT. Translated: CSVVTGGAEAFF. The entire variable domain, with the rest obtained from reference TRBV29-1 and TRBJ1-1, is as follows: SAVISQKPSRDICQRGTSLTIQCQVDSQVTMMFWYRQQPGQSLTLIATANQGSEATYESGFVIDKFPISRPNLTFSTLTVSNMSPEDSSIYLCSVVTGGAEAFFGQGTRLTVV.

This clonotype was observed a handful of times. V gene TRBV15 combines with J gene TRBJ2-7, with D tentatively TRBD2 (6 bases). The germline CDR1 and CDR2 sequences are LNHNV and YYDKDF (reference sequence). The CDR3 extends over 15 amino acids. Trimming cost V 3 bases and J 5 bases, with 17 bases left between them. CDR3 DNA sequence: TGTGCCACCAGCAGTCGGGGGATTGGGATCCACGAGCAGTACTTC. Its translation is CATSSRGIGIHEQYF.